This T cell receptor (beta chain) stems from a study of blood T cell repertoires in COVID-19. Study in general: Italy, Spain and the United States were the sources of the convalescent and acute COVID-19 samples.

TCRdb's copy holds only in-frame clones and misses some; the assay was immunoSEQ multiplex PCR. Here the sample spans approximately 100,000 clones, approximately 83% being singletons. The germline CDR1 and CDR2 sequences are SGHAT and FQNNGV. Germline trimming cut 4 bases from V and 2 bases from J; bases unmatched to any gene: 7. The CDR3 is 15 residues long. Either two negative PCRs, clearance, or symptom resolution qualified Cohort 3 donors as recovered. The chain uses TRBV11-2 and TRBJ2-7; 8 bases match TRBD2. The sample was PBMCs or T cells enriched from blood (not recorded which). This TCR derives from a woman between 45 and 65 years old who had recovered from COVID-19. The CDR3 region has the DNA TGTGCCAGCAGCTCACGGGGGGGGAGGGCCTACGAGCAGTACTTC. As protein: CASSSRGGRAYEQYF.